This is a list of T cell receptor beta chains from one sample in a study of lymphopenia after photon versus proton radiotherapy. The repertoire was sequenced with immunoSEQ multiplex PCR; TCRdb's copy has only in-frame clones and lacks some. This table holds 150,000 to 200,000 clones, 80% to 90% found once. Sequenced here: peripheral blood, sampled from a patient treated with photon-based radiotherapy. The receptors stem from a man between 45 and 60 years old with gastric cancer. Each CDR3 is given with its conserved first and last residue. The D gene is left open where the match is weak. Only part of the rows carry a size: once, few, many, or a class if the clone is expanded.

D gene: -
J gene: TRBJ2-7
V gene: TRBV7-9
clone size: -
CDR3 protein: CASSFGQPSYEQYF
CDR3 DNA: TGTGCCAGCAGCTTCGGACAACCCTCCTACGAGCAGTACTTC

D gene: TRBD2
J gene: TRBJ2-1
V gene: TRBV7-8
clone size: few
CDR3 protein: CASILPGRGSNEQFF
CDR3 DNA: TGTGCCAGCATCCTCCCCGGGAGGGGGAGCAATGAGCAGTTCTTC

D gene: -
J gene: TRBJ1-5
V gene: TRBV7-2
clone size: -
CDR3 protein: CASSLGAQQPQHF
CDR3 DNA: TGTGCCAGCAGCTTAGGGGCCCAACAGCCCCAGCATTTT

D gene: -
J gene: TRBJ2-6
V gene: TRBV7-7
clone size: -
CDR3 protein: CASSLVGPGQNSGANVLTF
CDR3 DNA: TGTGCCAGCAGCTTAGTGGGGCCGGGACAAAACTCTGGGGCCAACGTCCTGACTTTC

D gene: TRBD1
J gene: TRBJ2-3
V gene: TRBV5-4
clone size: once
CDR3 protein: CASSSRQGITDTQYF
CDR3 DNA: TGTGCCAGCAGCAGCAGACAGGGAATCACAGATACGCAGTATTTT

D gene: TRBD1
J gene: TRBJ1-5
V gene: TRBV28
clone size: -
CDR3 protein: CASSLAGTGYQPQHF
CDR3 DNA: TGTGCCAGCAGTCTGGCCGGGACAGGGTATCAGCCCCAGCATTTT

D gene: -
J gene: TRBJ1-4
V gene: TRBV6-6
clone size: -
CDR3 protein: CASRRGENEKLFF
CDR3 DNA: TGTGCCAGCAGACGTGGTGAGAATGAAAAACTGTTTTTT

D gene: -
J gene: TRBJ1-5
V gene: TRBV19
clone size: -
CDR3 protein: CASSLGGWSNQPQHF
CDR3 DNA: TGTGCCAGTAGTCTGGGGGGCTGGAGCAATCAGCCCCAGCATTTT

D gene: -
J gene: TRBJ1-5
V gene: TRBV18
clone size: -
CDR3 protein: CASSNGGRSNQPQHF
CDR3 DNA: TGTGCCAGCTCAAACGGCGGACGTAGCAATCAGCCCCAGCATTTT

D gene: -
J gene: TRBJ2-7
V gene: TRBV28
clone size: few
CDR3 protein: CASSGRASEQYF
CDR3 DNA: TGTGCCAGCAGTGGCAGGGCGTCAGAGCAGTACTTC

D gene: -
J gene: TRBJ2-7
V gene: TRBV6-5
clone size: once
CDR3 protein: CASSYSDSSYEQYF
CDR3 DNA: TGTGCCAGCAGTTACTCGGACAGCTCCTACGAGCAGTACTTC